This TCR beta chain was identified in a study of shared clonotypes between healthy human individuals. Study-wide background: The cohort had a couple of women and a few men, ages 18 to 49.

DNA at around 190 ng, roughly 27,000 T cell genomes, went into sorted-subset replicate PCRs. Per the original methods: Junction-only immunoSEQ data arrived without quality scores, meaning filtering differed. The table came from immunoSEQ multiplex PCR; TCRdb's copy has only in-frame clones and leaves some out. V, J and clone size are those of that table, while D and trimming were read from the DNA. The data show under 650,000 clones, almost 97% seen once. Everyone who donated was a Caucasian adult who lived in Nashville, Tennessee. Germline lookup yields CDR1 SGHTA and CDR2 FQGNSA. The CDR3 has 12 amino acids. V was shortened by 2 bases and J by 4 bases, with 6 bases between the two germline ends. Points on this clone: This sample also contains other DNA sequences that code for the same CDR3.

This sequence originates from a young woman in good health. The V call is TRBV7-2, the J call TRBJ2-7; possible D gene TRBD2, 5 bases. Material: naive CD4+ T cells sorted from blood. Subset defined: CD45RA+ positively selected. As DNA, the CDR3 is TGTGCCAGCAGCTTAACGGGGTACGAGCAGTACTTC. Protein: CASSLTGYEQYF.